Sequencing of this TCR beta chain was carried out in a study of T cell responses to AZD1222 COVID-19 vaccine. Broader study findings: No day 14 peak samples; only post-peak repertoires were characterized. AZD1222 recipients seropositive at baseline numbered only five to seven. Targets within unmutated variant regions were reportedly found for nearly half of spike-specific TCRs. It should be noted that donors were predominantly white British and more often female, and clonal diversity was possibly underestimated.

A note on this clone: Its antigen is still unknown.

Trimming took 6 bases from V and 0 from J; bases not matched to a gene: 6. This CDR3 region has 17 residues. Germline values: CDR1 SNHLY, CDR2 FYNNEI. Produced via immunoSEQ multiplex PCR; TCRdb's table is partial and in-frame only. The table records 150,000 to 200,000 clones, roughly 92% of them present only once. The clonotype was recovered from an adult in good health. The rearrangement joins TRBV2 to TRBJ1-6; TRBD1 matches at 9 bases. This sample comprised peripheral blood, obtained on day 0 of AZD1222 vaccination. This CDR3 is CASSPGTGSSYNSPLHF. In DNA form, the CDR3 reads TGTGCCAGCAGCCCTGGGACAGGGAGCTCCTATAATTCACCCCTCCACTTT.